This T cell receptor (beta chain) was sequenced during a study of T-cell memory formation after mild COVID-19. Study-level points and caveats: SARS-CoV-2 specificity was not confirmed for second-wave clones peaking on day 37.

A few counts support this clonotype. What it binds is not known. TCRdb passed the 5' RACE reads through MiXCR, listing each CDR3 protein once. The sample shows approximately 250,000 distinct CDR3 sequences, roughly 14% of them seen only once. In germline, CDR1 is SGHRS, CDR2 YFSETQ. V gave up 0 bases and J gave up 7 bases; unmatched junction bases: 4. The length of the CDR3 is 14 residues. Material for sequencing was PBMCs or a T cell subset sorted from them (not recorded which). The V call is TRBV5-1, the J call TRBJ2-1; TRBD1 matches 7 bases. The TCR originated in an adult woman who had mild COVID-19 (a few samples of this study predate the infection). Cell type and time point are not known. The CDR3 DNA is TGCGCCAGCAGCTTGGCGGGACAGTCTAATGAGCAGTTCTTC. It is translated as CASSLAGQSNEQFF.